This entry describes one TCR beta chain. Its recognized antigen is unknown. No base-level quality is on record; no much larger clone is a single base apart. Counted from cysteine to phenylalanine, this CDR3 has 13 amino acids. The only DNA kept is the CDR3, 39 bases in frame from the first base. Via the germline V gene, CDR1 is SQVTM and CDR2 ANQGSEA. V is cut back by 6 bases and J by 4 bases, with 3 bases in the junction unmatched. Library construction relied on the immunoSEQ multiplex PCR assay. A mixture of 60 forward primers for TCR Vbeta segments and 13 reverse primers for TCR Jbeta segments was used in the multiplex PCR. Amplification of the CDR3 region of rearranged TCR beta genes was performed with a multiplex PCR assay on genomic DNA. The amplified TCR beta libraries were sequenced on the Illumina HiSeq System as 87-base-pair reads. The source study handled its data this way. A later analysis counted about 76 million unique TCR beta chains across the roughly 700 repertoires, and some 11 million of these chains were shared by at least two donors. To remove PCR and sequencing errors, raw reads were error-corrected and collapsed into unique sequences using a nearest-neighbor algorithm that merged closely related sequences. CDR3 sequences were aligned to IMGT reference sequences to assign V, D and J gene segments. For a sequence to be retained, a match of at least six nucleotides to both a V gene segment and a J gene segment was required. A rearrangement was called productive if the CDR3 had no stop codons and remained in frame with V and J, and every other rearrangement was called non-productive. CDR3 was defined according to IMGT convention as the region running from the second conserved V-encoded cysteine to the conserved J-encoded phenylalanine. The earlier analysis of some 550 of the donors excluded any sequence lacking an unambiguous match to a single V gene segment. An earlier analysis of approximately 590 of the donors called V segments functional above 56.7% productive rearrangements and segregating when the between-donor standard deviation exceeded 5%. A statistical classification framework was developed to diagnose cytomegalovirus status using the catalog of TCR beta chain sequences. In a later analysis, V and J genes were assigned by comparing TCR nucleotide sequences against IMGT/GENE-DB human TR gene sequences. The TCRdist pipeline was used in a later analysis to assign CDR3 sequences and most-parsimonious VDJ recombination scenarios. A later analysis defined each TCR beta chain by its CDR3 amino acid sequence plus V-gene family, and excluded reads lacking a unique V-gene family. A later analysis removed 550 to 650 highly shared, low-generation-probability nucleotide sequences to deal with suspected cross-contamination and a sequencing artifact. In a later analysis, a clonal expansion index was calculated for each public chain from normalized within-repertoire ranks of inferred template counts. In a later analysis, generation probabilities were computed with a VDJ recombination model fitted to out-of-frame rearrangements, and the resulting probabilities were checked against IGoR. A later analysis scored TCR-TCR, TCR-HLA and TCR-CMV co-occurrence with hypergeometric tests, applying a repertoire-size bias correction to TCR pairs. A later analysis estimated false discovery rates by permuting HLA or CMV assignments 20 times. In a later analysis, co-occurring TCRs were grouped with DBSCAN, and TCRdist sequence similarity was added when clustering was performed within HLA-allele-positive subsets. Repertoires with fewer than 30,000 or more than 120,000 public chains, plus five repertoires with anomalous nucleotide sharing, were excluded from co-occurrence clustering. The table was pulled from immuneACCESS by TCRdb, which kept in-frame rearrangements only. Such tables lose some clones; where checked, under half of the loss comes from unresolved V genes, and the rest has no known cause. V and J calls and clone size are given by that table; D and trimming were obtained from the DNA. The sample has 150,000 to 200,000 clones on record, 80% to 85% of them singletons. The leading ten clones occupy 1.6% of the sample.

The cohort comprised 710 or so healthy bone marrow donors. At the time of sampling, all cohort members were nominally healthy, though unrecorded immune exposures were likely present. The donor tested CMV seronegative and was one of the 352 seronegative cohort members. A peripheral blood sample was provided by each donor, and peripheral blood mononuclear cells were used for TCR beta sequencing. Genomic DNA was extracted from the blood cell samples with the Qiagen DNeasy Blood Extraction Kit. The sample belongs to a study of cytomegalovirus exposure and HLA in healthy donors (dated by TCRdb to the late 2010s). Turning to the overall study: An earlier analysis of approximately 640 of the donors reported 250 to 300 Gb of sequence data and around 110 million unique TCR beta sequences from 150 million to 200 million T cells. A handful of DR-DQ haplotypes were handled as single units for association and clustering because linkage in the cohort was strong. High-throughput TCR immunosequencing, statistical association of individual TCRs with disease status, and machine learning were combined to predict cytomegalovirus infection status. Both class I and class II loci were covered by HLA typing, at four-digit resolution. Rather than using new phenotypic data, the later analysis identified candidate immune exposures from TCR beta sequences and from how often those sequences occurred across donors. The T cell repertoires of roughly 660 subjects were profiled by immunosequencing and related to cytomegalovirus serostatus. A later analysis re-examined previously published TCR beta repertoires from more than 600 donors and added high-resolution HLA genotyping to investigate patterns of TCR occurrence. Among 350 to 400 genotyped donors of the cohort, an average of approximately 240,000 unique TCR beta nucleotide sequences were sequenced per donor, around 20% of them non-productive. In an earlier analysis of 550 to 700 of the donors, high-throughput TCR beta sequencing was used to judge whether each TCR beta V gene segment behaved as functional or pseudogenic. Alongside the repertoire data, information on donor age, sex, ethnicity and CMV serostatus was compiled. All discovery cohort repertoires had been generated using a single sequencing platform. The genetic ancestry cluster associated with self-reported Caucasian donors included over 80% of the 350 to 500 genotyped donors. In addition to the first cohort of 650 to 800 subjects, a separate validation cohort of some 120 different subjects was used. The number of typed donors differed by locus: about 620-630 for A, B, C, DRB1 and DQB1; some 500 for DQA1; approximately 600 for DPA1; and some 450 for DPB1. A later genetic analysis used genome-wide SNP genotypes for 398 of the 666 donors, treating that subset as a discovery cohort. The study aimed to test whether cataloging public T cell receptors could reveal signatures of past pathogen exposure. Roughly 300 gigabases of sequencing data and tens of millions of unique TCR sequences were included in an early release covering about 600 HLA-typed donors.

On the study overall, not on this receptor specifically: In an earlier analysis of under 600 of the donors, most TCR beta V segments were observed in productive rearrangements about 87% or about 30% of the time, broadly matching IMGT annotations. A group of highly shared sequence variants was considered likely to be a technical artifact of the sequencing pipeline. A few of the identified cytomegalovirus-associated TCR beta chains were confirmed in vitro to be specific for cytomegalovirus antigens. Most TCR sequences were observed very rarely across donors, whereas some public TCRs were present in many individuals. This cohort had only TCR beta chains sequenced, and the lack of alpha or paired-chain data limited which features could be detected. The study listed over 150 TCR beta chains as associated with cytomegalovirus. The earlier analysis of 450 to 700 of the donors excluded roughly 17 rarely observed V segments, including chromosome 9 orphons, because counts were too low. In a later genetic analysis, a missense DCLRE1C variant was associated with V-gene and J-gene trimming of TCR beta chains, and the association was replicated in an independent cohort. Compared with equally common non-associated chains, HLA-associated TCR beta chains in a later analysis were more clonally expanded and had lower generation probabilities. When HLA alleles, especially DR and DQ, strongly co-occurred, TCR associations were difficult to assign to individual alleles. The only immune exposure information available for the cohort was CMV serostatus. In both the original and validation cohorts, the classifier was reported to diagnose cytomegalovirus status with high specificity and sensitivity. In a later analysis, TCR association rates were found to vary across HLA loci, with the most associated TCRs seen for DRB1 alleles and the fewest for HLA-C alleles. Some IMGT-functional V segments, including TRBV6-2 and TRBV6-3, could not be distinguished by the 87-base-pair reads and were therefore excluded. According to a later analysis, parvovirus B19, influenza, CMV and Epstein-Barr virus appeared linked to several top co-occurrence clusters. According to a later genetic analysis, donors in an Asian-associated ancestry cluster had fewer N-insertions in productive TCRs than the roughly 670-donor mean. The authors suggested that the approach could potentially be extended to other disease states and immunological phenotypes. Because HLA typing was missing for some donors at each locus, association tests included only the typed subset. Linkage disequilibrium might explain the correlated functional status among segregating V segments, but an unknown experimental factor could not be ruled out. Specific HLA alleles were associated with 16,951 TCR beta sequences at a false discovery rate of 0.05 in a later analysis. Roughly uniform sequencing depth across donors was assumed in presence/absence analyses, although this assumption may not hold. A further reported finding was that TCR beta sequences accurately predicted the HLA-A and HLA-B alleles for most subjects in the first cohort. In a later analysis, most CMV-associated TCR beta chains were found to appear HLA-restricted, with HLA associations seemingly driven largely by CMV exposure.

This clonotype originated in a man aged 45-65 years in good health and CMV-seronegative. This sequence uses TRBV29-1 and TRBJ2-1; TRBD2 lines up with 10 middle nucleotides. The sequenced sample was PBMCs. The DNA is TGCAGCGTCCTAGCGGGGGAGTACAATGAGCAGTTCTTC. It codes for CSVLAGEYNEQFF.